The 12 T cell receptor beta chains in this list originate from one sample, sequenced in a study of T cell changes during pregnancy in multiple sclerosis. Repertoires were generated with immunoSEQ multiplex PCR, while TCRdb's copy carries only in-frame clones and drops some. The table includes about 83,000 clones, about 96% detected once. Sequencing was performed on peripheral blood, taken in the second trimester of pregnancy. These receptors originate from a female donor with multiple sclerosis, enrolled in a pregnancy study.

V usage is TRBV21-1 and J usage is TRBJ2-2; the table's D call TRBD2 went unverified against the DNA. TRBV21-1 is a known pseudogene. The CDR3 sequence is 18 residues long. The CDR3 loop reads CASSKGLAGGPGTGELFF. The CDR3 coding sequence is TGTGCCAGCAGCAAGGGACTAGCGGGAGGGCCGGGGACCGGGGAGCTGTTTTTT.

V is TRBV20-1 and J is TRBJ2-1; weak D call: TRBD1 (5 bases). From germline, CDR1 is DFQATT and CDR2 SNEGSKA (reference sequence). The V gene lost 7 bases and the J gene lost 8 bases, with 6 bases spanning the gap. There are 9 residues in the CDR3. CDR3 sequence (DNA): TGCAGTGGGGGCGATGAGCAGTTCTTC. As protein: CSGGDEQFF.

This chain's CDR3 is CASSQDGLGHILQQPQHF. The DNA of the CDR3 is TGCGCCAGCAGCCAAGATGGTTTGGGACACATCTTACAGCAGCCCCAGCATTTT. The chain recombines TRBV4-1 with TRBJ1-5, with D perhaps matching TRBD1 (6 bases). V was shortened by 0 bases and J by 7 bases, with 22 bases between the two germline ends. Germline assignment: CDR1 MGHRA and CDR2 YSYEKL. The CDR3 has 18 residues.

This chain uses TRBV7-2 with TRBJ2-3, with D possibly being TRBD2 (5 bases). The CDR3 sequence is 15 residues long. The germline gives CDR1 SGHTA, CDR2 FQGNSA. V was trimmed by 6 bases and J by 0 bases, leaving 13 bases between them. The CDR3 DNA sequence: TGTGCCAGCAGTCTAGACTACCTGAGCACAGATACGCAGTATTTT. The encoded protein is CASSLDYLSTDTQYF.

This chain connects TRBV18 to TRBJ2-3; 7 bases are shared with TRBD2. J gave up 2 bases and V 6 bases, and 5 bases lay outside the gene matches. From germline, CDR1 is KGHSH and CDR2 LQKENI. The CDR3 is made up of 14 amino acids. As DNA, the CDR3 is TGTGCCAGCTCGGCGGGAGTCCCCACAGATACGCAGTATTTT. Amino acid sequence: CASSAGVPTDTQYF. The variable domain in full, with the rest retrieved from reference TRBV18 and TRBJ2-3, is NAGVMQNPRHLVRRRGQEARLRCSPMKGHSHVYWYRQLPEEGLKFMVYLQKENIIDESGMPKERFSAEFPKEGPSILRIQQVVRGDSAAYFCASSAGVPTDTQYFGPGTRLTVL.

The V and J genes are TRBV30 and TRBJ2-7, with 7 bases identical to TRBD2. Germline trimming cut 4 bases from V and 3 bases from J; bases unmatched to any gene: 15. The CDR3 runs to 16 residues. Germline-derived CDR1 and CDR2 are GTSNPN and SVGIG (reference sequence). The CDR3 spells CAWIHWGGGPIYEQYF. The CDR3 DNA follows: TGTGCCTGGATTCACTGGGGGGGAGGTCCTATCTACGAGCAGTACTTC.

V and J are TRBV11-3 and TRBJ1-1; possible D gene TRBD1, 6 bases. The CDR3 runs 14 residues. In germline, CDR1 is SGHNT, CDR2 YENEEA. Trimming left V 1 base short and J 4 bases short, with 10 bases between. CDR3: CASSLVRGATEAFF. DNA for the CDR3: TGTGCCAGCAGCTTAGTCCGGGGGGCCACTGAAGCTTTCTTT.

This chain connects TRBV2 to TRBJ2-1; the match to TRBD2 covers 13 bases. Germline assignment: CDR1 SNHLY and CDR2 FYNNEI. V lost 3 bases, J lost 8 bases, and 10 bases stayed unmatched. The CDR3 runs 17 residues. CDR3 sequence reads: CASSEALGLAGVYEQFF. The CDR3 region has the DNA TGTGCCAGCAGTGAGGCGTTAGGACTAGCGGGAGTCTATGAGCAGTTCTTC.

The chain couples TRBV30 to TRBJ2-7, with TRBD1 as a possible D gene (6 bases). CDR1 is GTSNPN, CDR2 SVGIG, per germline (reference sequence). V was cut by 5 bases and J by 0 bases, with 14 bases left in between. The CDR3 sequence is 14 residues long. Here the CDR3 reads CAWGRGGSSYEQYF. In DNA form, the CDR3 reads TGTGCCTGGGGCAGGGGCGGGTCCTCCTACGAGCAGTACTTC.

The chain couples TRBV6-5 to TRBJ2-5; 7 positions match TRBD1. The length of the CDR3 is 14 residues. V lost 5 bases and J lost 2; bases outside the gene matches: 5. The germline CDR1 and CDR2 sequences are MNHEY and SVGAGI. CDR3 region: CASSPTGIQETQYF. In DNA form, the CDR3 reads TGTGCCAGCAGTCCGACAGGGATTCAAGAGACCCAGTACTTC.

The chain couples TRBV6-6 to TRBJ1-1, with D perhaps matching TRBD1 (5 bases). Germline V lookup: CDR1 MNHNY, CDR2 SVGAGI (reference sequence). Between the trimmed V and J ends, which lost 2 bases and 13 bases, there was a span of 14 bases. CDR3 length: 12 amino acids. As DNA, the CDR3 is TGTGCCAGCAGTTACAGGGAGGGTGGGGGTTTCTTT. This sequence encodes CASSYREGGGFF.

V usage is TRBV28 and J usage is TRBJ1-5, with TRBD1 as a possible D gene (5 bases). Trimming stripped 6 bases from V and 4 bases from J, with 16 bases between. The CDR3 loop spans 15 amino acids. Germline loops: CDR1 MDHEN, CDR2 SYDVKM. The CDR3 sequence: CASSPHRIPNQPQHF. CDR3 nucleotide sequence: TGTGCCAGCAGCCCCCACAGGATTCCGAATCAGCCCCAGCATTTT.